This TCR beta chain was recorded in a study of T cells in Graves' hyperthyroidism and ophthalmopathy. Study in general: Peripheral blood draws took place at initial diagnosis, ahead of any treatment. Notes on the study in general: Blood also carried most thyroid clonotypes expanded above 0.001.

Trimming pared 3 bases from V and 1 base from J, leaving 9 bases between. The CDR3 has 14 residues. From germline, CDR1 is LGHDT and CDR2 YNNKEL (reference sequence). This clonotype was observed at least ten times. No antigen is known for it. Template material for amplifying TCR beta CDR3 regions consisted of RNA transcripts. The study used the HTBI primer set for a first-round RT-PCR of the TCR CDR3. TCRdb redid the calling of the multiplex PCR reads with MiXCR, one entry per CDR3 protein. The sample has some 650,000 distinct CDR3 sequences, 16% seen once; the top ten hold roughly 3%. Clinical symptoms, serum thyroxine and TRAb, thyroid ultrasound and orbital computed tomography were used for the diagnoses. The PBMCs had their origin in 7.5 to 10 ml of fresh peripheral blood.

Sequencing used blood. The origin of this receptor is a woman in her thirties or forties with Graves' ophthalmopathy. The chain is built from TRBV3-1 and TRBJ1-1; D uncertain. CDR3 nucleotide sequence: TGTGCCAGCAGCCACACAGCCCGGAACACTGAAGCTTTCTTT. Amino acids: CASSHTARNTEAFF.